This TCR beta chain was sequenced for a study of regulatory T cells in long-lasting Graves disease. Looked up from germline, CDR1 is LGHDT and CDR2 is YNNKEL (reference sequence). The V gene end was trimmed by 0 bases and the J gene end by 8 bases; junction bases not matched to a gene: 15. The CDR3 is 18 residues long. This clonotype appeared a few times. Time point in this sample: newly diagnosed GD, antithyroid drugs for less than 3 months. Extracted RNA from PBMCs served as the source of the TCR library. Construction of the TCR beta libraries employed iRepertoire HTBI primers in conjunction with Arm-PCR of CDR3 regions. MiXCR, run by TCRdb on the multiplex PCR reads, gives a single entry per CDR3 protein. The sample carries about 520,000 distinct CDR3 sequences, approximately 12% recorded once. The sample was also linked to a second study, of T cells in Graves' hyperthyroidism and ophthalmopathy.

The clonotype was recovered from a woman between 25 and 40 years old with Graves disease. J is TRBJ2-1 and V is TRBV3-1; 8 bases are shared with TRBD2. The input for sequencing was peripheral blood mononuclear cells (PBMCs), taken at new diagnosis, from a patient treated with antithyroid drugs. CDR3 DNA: TGTGCCAGCAGCCAAGAACATCTCAGCGGGAGCTATCCCCATGAGCAGTTCTTC. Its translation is CASSQEHLSGSYPHEQFF.